A single TCR beta chain is shown here with its context. Its matching antigen is unknown. Diagnosis relied on clinical symptoms, serum thyroxine, TRAb, thyroid ultrasound and orbital computed tomography. The authors isolated PBMCs from over 7.5 ml of fresh peripheral blood. The ends were cut back, 2 bases at V and 0 bases at J, with 11 bases in the middle. From germline, CDR1 is SGHAT and CDR2 FQNNGV. The CDR3 loop spans 15 amino acids. This entry is derived from a study of Graves' ophthalmopathy and Graves' hyperthyroidism. Study conclusions and caveats: The model's ophthalmopathy progression predictions had approximately 71% sensitivity and 72.22% specificity. Blood was where most expanded thyroid clonotypes above 0.001 frequency also turned up.

As the template, RNA transcripts were used to amplify TCR beta CDR3 regions. The first round was an RT-PCR with HTBI primers, and the second round was a multiplex PCR. MiXCR, run by TCRdb on the multiplex PCR reads, gives a single entry per CDR3 protein. The sample holds hundreds of thousands of distinct CDR3 sequences, roughly two fifths seen once. The chain couples TRBV11-2 to TRBJ2-7; no definite D call. The sequence derives from an adult man with Graves' ophthalmopathy. The source material was peripheral blood. The CDR3 sequence is CASSLLLDTSYEQYF. CDR3 nucleotide sequence: TGTGCCAGCAGCTTACTTCTCGACACCTCCTACGAGCAGTACTTC.